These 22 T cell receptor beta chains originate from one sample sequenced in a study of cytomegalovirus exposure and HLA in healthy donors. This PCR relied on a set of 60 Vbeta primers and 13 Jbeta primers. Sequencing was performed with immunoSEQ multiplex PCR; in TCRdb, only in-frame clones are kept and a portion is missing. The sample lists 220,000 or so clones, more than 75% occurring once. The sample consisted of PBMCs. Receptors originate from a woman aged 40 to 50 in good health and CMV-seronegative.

Written as DNA, the CDR3 is TGTGCCAGCACCCGGGACAGGGGGTATCAGCCCCAGCATTTT. Protein: CASTRDRGYQPQHF. The chain employs TRBV6-5 and TRBJ1-5; 11 bases align to TRBD1. The germline gives CDR1 MNHEY, CDR2 SVGAGI. V lost 7 bases and J lost 5; bases outside the gene matches: 4. The CDR3 consists of 14 residues.

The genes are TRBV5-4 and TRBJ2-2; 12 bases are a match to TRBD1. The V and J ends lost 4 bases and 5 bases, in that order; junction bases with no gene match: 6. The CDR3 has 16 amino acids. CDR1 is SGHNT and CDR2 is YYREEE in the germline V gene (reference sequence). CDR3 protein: CASSTRDRGRTGELFF. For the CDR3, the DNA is TGTGCCAGCAGCACCCGGGACAGGGGGCGGACCGGGGAGCTGTTTTTT.

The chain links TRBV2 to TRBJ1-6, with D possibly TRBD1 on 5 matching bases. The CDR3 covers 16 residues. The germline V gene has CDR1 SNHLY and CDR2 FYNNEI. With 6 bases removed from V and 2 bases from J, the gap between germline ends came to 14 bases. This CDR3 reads CASSAGTGTYNSPLHF. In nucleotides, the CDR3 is TGTGCCAGCAGCGCCGGTACAGGCACCTATAATTCACCCCTCCACTTT.

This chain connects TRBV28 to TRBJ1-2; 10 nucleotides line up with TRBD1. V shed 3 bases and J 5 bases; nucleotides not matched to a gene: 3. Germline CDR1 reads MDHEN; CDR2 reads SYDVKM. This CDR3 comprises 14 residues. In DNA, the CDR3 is TGTGCCAGCAGTTTGACAGGGGGCGGGTATGGCTACACCTTC. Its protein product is CASSLTGGGYGYTF.

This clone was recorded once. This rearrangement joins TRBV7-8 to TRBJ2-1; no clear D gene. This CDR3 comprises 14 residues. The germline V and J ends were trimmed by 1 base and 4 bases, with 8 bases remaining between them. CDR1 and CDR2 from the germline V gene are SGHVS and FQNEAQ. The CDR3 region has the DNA TGTGCCAGCAGCTTAGGGCCGATTTACAATGAGCAGTTCTTC. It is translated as CASSLGPIYNEQFF. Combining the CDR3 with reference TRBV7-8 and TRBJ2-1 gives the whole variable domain GAGVSQSPRYKVAKRGQDVALRCDPISGHVSLFWYQQALGQGPEFLTYFQNEAQLDKSGLPSDRFFAERPEGSVSTLKIQRTQQEDSAVYLCASSLGPIYNEQFFGPGTRLTVL.

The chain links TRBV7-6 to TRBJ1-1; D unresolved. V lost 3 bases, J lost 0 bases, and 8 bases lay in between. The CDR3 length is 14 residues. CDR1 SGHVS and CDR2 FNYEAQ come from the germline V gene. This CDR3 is CASSLSGLNTEAFF. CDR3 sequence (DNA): TGTGCCAGCAGCTTGAGCGGGTTGAACACTGAAGCTTTCTTT.

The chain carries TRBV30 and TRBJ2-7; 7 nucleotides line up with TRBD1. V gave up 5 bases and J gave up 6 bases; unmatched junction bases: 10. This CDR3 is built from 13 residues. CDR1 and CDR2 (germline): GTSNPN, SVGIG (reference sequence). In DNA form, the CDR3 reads TGTGCCTGGGATCGACAGGGTTCCGGCGAGCAGTACTTC. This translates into CAWDRQGSGEQYF.

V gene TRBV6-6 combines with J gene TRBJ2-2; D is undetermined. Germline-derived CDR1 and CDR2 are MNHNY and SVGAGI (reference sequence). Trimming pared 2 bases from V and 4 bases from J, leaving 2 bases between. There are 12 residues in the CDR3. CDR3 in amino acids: CASSYLTGELFF. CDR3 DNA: TGTGCCAGCAGTTACCTCACCGGGGAGCTGTTTTTT.

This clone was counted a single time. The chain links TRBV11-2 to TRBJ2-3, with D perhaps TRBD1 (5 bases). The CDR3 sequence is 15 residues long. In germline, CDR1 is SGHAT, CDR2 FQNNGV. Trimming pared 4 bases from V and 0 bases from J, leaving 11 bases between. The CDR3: CASSSSPGSTDTQYF. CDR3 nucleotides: TGTGCCAGCAGCTCTTCTCCAGGGAGCACAGATACGCAGTATTTT.

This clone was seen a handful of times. For the CDR3, the DNA is TGTGCCAGCAGCTTAGAAATTAGCAGCAATGAGCAGTTCTTC. It specifies CASSLEISSNEQFF. The rearrangement joins TRBV7-2 to TRBJ2-1; D is ambiguous. The germline V gene encodes CDR1 SGHTA and CDR2 FQGNSA. The V end lost 1 base, the J end lost 6 bases, and 10 bases lay between the germline ends. CDR3 length equals 14 residues. The full variable domain, with the rest looked up from reference TRBV7-2 and TRBJ2-1, is GAGVSQSPSNKVTEKGKDVELRCDPISGHTALYWYRQSLGQGLEFLIYFQGNSAPDKSGLPSDRFSAERTGGSVSTLTIQRTQQEDSAVYLCASSLEISSNEQFFGPGTRLTVL.

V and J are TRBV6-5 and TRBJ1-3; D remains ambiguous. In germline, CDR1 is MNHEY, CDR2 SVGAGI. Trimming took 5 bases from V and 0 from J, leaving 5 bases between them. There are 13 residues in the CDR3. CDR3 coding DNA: TGTGCCAGCAGTCCCTACTCTGGAAACACCATATATTTT. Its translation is CASSPYSGNTIYF.

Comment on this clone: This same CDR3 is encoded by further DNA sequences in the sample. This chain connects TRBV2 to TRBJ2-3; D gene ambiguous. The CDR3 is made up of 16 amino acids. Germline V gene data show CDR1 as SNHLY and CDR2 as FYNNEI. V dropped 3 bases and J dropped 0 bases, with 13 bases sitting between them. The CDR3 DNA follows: TGTGCCAGCAGTGAGGCGCGGTCTACTAGCACAGATACGCAGTATTTT. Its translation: CASSEARSTSTDTQYF. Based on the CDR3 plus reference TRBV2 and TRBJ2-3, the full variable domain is EPEVTQTPSHQVTQMGQEVILRCVPISNHLYFYWYRQILGQKVEFLVSFYNNEISEKSEIFDDQFSVERPDGSNFTLKIRSTKLEDSAMYFCASSEARSTSTDTQYFGPGTRLTVL.

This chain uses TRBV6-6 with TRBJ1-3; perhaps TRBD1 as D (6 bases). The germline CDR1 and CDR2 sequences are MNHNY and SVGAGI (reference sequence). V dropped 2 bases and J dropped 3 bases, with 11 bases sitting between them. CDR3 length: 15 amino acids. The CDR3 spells CASSYQGQSGNTIYF. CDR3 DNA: TGTGCCAGCAGTTACCAGGGGCAAAGTGGAAACACCATATATTTT.

Here the CDR3 DNA reads TGTGCCAGCAATAAGGGAGGGGACGGGCCCTGGTTAGTGGGCTACACCTTC. Translating it yields CASNKGGDGPWLVGYTF. The gene calls are TRBV28 and TRBJ1-2, with TRBD1 as a possible D gene (5 bases). Trimming left V 7 bases short and J 8 bases short, with 29 bases between. The germline CDR1 and CDR2 sequences are MDHEN and SYDVKM. The CDR3 totals 17 residues.

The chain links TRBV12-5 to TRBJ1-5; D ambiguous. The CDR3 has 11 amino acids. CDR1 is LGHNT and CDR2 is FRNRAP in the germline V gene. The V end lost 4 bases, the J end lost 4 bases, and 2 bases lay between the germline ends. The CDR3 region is CASGSNQPQHF. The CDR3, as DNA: TGTGCTAGTGGTTCGAATCAGCCCCAGCATTTT. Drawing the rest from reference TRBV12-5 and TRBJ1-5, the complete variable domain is DARVTQTPRHKVTEMGQEVTMRCQPILGHNTVFWYRQTMMQGLELLAYFRNRAPLDDSGMPKDRFSAEMPDATLATLKIQPSEPRDSAVYFCASGSNQPQHFGDGTRLSIL.

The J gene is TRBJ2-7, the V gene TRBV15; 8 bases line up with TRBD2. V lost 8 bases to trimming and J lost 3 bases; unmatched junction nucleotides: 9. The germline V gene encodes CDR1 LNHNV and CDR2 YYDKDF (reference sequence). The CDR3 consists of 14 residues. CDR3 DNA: TGTGCCACCGCTCTTGCGCGGGGGGACTACGAGCAGTACTTC. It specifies CATALARGDYEQYF.

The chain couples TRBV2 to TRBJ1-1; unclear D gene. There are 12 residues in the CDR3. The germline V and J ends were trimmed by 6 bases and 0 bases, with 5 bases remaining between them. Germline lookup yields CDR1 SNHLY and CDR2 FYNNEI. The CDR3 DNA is TGTGCCAGCAGGCAGATGAACACTGAAGCTTTCTTT. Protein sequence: CASRQMNTEAFF.

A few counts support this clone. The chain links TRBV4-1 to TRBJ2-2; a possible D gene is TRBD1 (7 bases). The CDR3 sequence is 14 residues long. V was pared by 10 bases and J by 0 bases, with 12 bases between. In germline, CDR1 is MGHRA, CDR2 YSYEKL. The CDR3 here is CATGDRANTGELFF. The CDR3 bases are TGCGCCACGGGAGACAGGGCGAACACCGGGGAGCTGTTTTTT.

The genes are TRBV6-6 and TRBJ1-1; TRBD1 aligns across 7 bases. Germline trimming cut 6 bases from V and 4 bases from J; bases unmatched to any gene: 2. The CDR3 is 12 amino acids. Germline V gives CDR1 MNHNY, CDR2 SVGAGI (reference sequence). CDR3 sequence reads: CASSHRGTEAFF. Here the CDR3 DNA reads TGTGCCAGCAGCCACAGGGGCACTGAAGCTTTCTTT.

The CDR3 region has the DNA TGTGCCTGGAGTGTCAAGCGGGGAAAAAATGAGCAGTTCTTC. Protein sequence: CAWSVKRGKNEQFF. The chain has TRBV30 and TRBJ2-1; 7 nucleotides match TRBD2. CDR3 size: 14 residues. V lost 0 bases, J lost 7 bases, and 6 bases stayed unmatched. Per germline, CDR1 GTSNPN and CDR2 SVGIG (reference sequence).

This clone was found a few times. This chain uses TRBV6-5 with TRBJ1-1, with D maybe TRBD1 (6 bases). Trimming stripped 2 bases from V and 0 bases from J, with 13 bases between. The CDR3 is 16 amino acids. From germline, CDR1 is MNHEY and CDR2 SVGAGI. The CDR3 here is CASSYRPDRVNTEAFF. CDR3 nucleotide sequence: TGTGCCAGCAGTTACCGCCCGGACAGAGTGAACACTGAAGCTTTCTTT.

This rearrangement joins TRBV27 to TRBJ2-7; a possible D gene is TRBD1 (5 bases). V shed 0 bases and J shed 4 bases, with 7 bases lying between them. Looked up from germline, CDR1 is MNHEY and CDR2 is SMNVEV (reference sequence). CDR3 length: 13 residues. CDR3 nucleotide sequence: TGTGCCAGCAGTTTATCGGGGCTTTACGAGCAGTACTTC. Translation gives CASSLSGLYEQYF.